This TCR beta chain was recovered during a study of T cells in Graves' hyperthyroidism and ophthalmopathy (dated by TCRdb to between 2018 and 2021). With regard to the full study: Peripheral blood was sampled at the time of initial diagnosis, prior to any treatment. To identify distinguishing TCR V-J signatures, a discovery cohort of about a hundred patients was used, comprising 43 with Graves' ophthalmopathy and 57 with stable Graves' hyperthyroidism. An independent validation cohort of under 20 hyperthyroidism patients and about 15 patients who later progressed to ophthalmopathy tested prospective prediction of ophthalmopathy. The 75 to 100 discovery patients were randomly split 7:3 into training and test sets. In about 6 Graves' hyperthyroidism patients, the study also compared T-cell repertoires from thyroid tissue with T-cell repertoires from blood. Once sampling was done, hyperthyroidism patients were given methimazole at a starting dose of 30 mg daily, whereas ophthalmopathy patients were given high-dose intravenous methylprednisolone. TCR Vbeta CDR3 sequencing of 135 peripheral blood samples (more than 40 ophthalmopathy, about 80 hyperthyroidism and approximately 17 progressor patients) is reported in the paper.

Stable Graves' hyperthyroidism was defined as the absence of progression to ophthalmopathy over 18 months of follow-up. Hyperthyroidism patients were newly diagnosed, with disease duration under 2 months, and aged 18 to 65 years. The study excluded patients with uncontrolled infections, other autoimmune diseases, pregnancy or lactation. Clinical symptoms, serum thyroxine and TRAb, thyroid ultrasound, and orbital computed tomography formed the basis for the diagnoses. PBMCs were separated from about 10 ml of fresh peripheral blood using Ficoll-Paque density gradient centrifugation. Total RNA was extracted using Trizol reagent, and RNA quality was assessed on an Agilent 2100 Bioanalyzer. Amplification of TCR beta CDR3 regions was carried out from RNA transcripts. A first-round RT-PCR of the TCR CDR3 used the HTBI primer set with the Qiagen OneStep RT-PCR kit. Libraries were constructed in a second round of multiplex PCR, after which size selection and purification were performed. Libraries were sequenced paired-end with 100 bp reads on an Illumina HiSeq2000. For the original study's pipeline: SOAPnuke was used to process the raw data, removing reads that contained adapters or uncalled bases, had a mean Phred below 15, or lacked an exact match to the constant primer or identifier. High-quality paired reads were merged using COPE v1.2.5, and each unique nucleotide sequence was defined as a clonotype. MiTCR v1.1 was used to align the clonotypes against IMGT TRBV, TRBD and TRBJ reference segments. The analysis included only V-J combinations with a frequency above 0.0001, which together covered 99% to 99.2% of the repertoires. A TCS score was defined as the ratio of F50 (clonal expansion) to E x V (chaos), with BLOSUM62-based TCRdist applied between CDR3 peptides within each V-J. Welch's t-statistics and random forest reduced several hundred V-J features to 10 to 15, which were used in a naive Bayes classifier (R e1071). The public sequencing data were trimmed at Q25 with fastp and processed into clonotypes with MiXCR by TCRdb, which kept only in-frame beta chains. Rows matching on CDR3 protein sequence are summarized as one entry with the most common DNA and genes. For this entry, the V and J calls and clone size follow TCRdb and not the study's own pipeline. The sample table shows about 360,000 distinct CDR3 sequences, and 13% are seen once. The ten largest clones represent 9.2% of the sample.

Turning to this clonotype: The antigen it binds to is not known. Base qualities are missing; no much larger clone stands one base away.

The germline V end is reduced by 6 bases and the J end by 0 bases; junction bases left unmatched: 17. The CDR3 runs 20 amino acids, cysteine and phenylalanine included. Only the CDR3 DNA is retained, 60 bases long and in frame from the first base. CDR1 and CDR2 are drawn from the germline V gene (reference sequence): SEHNR, FQNEAQ. The investigation overall reported the following: No statistical method was used to fix the sample size in advance, and group allocation was not hidden from the investigators. During validation, the model predicted progression to ophthalmopathy a median of around six months ahead of onset, with just under 71% sensitivity and 72.22% specificity. Most expanded thyroid clonotypes (frequency above 0.001) were also detected in blood, suggesting blood repertoires may reflect thyroid immune responses. Ophthalmopathy was separated from stable hyperthyroidism by a 13 V-J signature model, with approximately 85% sensitivity and 81% to 83% specificity obtained in cross-validation and 80%/75% obtained in testing.

The receptor chain draws on TRBV7-9 and TRBJ2-6, and 7 junction bases match TRBD1. The source material was blood. The receptor was isolated from a woman between 18 and 29 years old with Graves' hyperthyroidism. The sequenced DNA is TGTGCCAGCAGACCTAAACAGGGGCCTACCCAATTCTCTGGGGCCAACGTCCTGACTTTC. This is translated as CASRPKQGPTQFSGANVLTF.